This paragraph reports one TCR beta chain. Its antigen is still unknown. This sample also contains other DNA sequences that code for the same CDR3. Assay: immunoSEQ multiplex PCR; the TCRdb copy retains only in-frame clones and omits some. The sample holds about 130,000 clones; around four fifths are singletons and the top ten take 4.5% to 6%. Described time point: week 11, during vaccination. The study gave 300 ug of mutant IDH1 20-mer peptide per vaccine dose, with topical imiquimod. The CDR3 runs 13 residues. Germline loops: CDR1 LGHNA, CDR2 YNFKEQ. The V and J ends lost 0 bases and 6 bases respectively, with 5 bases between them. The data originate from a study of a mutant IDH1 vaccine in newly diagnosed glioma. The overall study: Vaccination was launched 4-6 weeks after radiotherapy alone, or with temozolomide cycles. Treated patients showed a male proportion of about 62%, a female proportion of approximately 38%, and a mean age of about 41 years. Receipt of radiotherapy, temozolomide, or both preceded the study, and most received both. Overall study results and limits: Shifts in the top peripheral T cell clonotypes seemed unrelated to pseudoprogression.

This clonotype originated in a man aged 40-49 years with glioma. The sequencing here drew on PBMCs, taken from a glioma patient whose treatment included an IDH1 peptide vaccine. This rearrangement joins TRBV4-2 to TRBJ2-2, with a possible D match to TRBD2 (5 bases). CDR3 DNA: TGTGCCAGCAGCCAAGAGCGGGCCGGGGAGCTGTTTTTT. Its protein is CASSQERAGELFF.